These 28 T cell receptor beta chains came from one sample sequenced in a study of a mutant IDH1 vaccine in newly diagnosed glioma (dated by TCRdb to 2020 to 2023). Receptor amplification or capture employed the immunoSEQ multiplex PCR assay. Entries here come from immuneACCESS through TCRdb and include only in-frame sequences with V and J called. Some clones fail to appear in such tables; in the studies checked, an unresolved V gene covers under half of the shortfall, and the cause of the remainder is unknown. The sample data list about 32,000 clones, and roughly 78% of these were observed just once. The ten largest clones represent roughly a quarter of the sample. The sample's time point label is to be understood as: week 11, during vaccination. A 20-mer mutant IDH1 peptide at 300 micrograms in Montanide made up each vaccine dose, which was injected subcutaneously together with topical imiquimod.

Their antigens are not known. The input for sequencing was PBMCs, taken from a glioma patient whose treatment included an IDH1 peptide vaccine. The receptors were sampled from a man younger than 40 with glioma.

The chain carries TRBV30 and TRBJ1-4; a weak D match, TRBD1 (5 bases). V was cut by 4 bases and J by 0 bases, with 15 bases left in between. The length of the CDR3 is 16 residues. Germline-derived CDR1 and CDR2 are GTSNPN and SVGIG (reference sequence). The CDR3 bases are TGTGCCTGGACAGAGGGGACCTCCGCAACTAATGAAAAACTGTTTTTT. It translates to CAWTEGTSATNEKLFF.

This clone was counted only a few times. J is TRBJ2-6 and V is TRBV6-5; tentatively, D is TRBD1 (6 bases). The CDR3 length is 15 residues. V was trimmed by 2 bases and J by 1 base, leaving 6 bases between them. Germline loops: CDR1 MNHEY, CDR2 SVGAGI. CDR3 loop: CASSYRGSGANVLTF. CDR3 DNA sequence: TGTGCCAGCAGTTACAGGGGGTCTGGGGCCAACGTCCTGACTTTC.

The J gene is TRBJ2-7, the V gene TRBV19; D possibly corresponds to TRBD2 (6 bases). The CDR3 is 15 amino acids. Trimming took off 1 base at V and 2 bases at J, with 12 bases between the two ends. Looked up from germline, CDR1 is LNHDA and CDR2 is SQIVND (reference sequence). This CDR3 is CASSIGTTAAYEQYF. The CDR3 bases are TGTGCCAGTAGTATAGGGACTACGGCAGCCTACGAGCAGTACTTC.

This clone showed up just a few times. In DNA, the CDR3 is TGCGCCAGCAGCTTGAGGGAGGGGCCCCTCTACGAGCAGTACTTC. This sequence encodes CASSLREGPLYEQYF. V gene TRBV5-1 combines with J gene TRBJ2-7, with TRBD2 identical over 7 bases. With V trimmed by 1 base and J by 3 bases, 7 bases remained unmatched. The CDR3 has 15 amino acids. Germline V gives CDR1 SGHRS, CDR2 YFSETQ.

The chain combines TRBV5-4 with TRBJ1-2; no firm D call. The CDR3 extends over 14 amino acids. V lost 0 bases, J lost 7 bases, and 13 bases lay in between. Germline CDR1 is SGHNT and CDR2 is YYREEE (reference sequence). The CDR3 region is CASSLDSRNLGYTF. In nucleotides, the CDR3 is TGTGCCAGCAGCTTGGACTCCCGCAATCTTGGCTACACCTTC.

The chain links TRBV30 to TRBJ2-7; 12 bases match TRBD2. Germline trimming cut 2 bases from V and 6 bases from J; bases unmatched to any gene: 8. Germline values: CDR1 GTSNPN, CDR2 SVGIG (reference sequence). The CDR3 runs to 15 residues. CDR3 in DNA: TGTGCCTGGAGTAAACTAGCGGGAGGTAGTAGCGAGCAGTACTTC. This sequence encodes CAWSKLAGGSSEQYF.

The chain employs TRBV29-1 and TRBJ2-3; D is uncertain. The CDR3 is 14 amino acids. V was shortened by 7 bases and J by 0 bases, with 14 bases between the two germline ends. CDR1 is SQVTM, CDR2 ANQGSEA, per germline. CDR3 bases: TGCAGCGCCCCGGTCGAAGGGAGCACAGATACGCAGTATTTT. It yields the protein CSAPVEGSTDTQYF.

The chain links TRBV14 to TRBJ2-1; 14 bases align to TRBD2. The V gene's germline CDR1 is SGHDN and CDR2 FVKESK. V was clipped by 5 bases and J by 10 bases; unmatched bases: 7. CDR3 length: 15 residues. DNA for the CDR3: TGTGCCAGCAGCACACGACTAGCGGGGGGGCTGGAGCAGTTCTTC. This translates into CASSTRLAGGLEQFF.

For the CDR3, the DNA is TGCGCCAGCAGCTTGCTACCGGGACATAAATATGGCTACACCTTC. Translation gives CASSLLPGHKYGYTF. The chain recombines TRBV5-1 with TRBJ1-2; tentatively, D is TRBD1 (6 bases). Germline-derived CDR1 and CDR2 are SGHRS and YFSETQ. The CDR3 is made up of 15 amino acids. Trimming took 1 base from V and 5 from J, leaving 15 bases between them.

This chain uses TRBV7-8 with TRBJ1-1; possibly TRBD1 for D (6 bases). Germline V gene sequence: CDR1 SGHVS, CDR2 FQNEAQ. The CDR3 spans 13 residues. Trimming took off 0 bases at V and 7 bases at J, with 9 bases between the two ends. The CDR3 is CASSLARGGEAFF. The CDR3 nucleotides are TGTGCCAGCAGCTTAGCCAGGGGCGGTGAAGCTTTCTTT.

The rearrangement uses TRBV18 and TRBJ2-1, with 10 bases aligning to TRBD1. This CDR3 contains 15 residues. The trim removed 3 bases at V and 6 bases at J, leaving 5 bases unmatched. Germline V gene lookup returns CDR1 KGHSH and CDR2 LQKENI. The CDR3 nucleotides are TGTGCCAGCTCACCGGGACAGGGGTTAGGCAATGAGCAGTTCTTC. Its translation is CASSPGQGLGNEQFF.

The rearrangement uses TRBV5-6 and TRBJ2-7; D is possibly TRBD1 or TRBD2 (5 bases each). Trimming took off 2 bases at V and 4 bases at J, with 16 bases between the two ends. Germline V CDR1 and CDR2: SGHDT, YYEEEE. The CDR3 contains 15 residues. The CDR3: CASSFFDGAGYEQYF. DNA for the CDR3: TGTGCCAGCAGCTTCTTCGACGGGGCAGGATACGAGCAGTACTTC.

V usage is TRBV19 and J usage is TRBJ2-2, with D perhaps TRBD1 or TRBD2 (5 bases each). Trimming stripped 5 bases from V and 8 bases from J, with 9 bases between. This CDR3 is 12 amino acids long. Germline CDR1 is LNHDA and CDR2 is SQIVND (reference sequence). The CDR3 sequence: CASSRGRGELFF. CDR3 sequence (DNA): TGTGCCAGTAGTCGGGGCCGGGGGGAGCTGTTTTTT.

This rearrangement joins TRBV15 to TRBJ2-1, with D perhaps assigned TRBD1 or TRBD2 (5 bases each). The ends were cut back, 0 bases at V and 5 bases at J, with 11 bases in the middle. CDR3 length equals 15 residues. Germline CDR1 LNHNV, CDR2 YYDKDF (reference sequence). DNA of the CDR3: TGTGCCACCAGCAGAGACAGGGAGTTGAACAATGAGCAGTTCTTC. Amino acid sequence: CATSRDRELNNEQFF.

This clone was found a few times. The chain has TRBV4-1 and TRBJ1-5; no firm D call. The CDR3 has 13 amino acids. Trimming left V 6 bases short and J 3 bases short, with 9 bases between. Germline V CDR1 and CDR2: MGHRA, YSYEKL. The CDR3 is CASSLTDNQPQHF. CDR3 sequence (DNA): TGCGCCAGCAGTTTGACGGACAATCAGCCCCAGCATTTT.

The chain has TRBV5-6 and TRBJ1-4; D ambiguous. The CDR3 is 15 residues long. The germline gives CDR1 SGHDT, CDR2 YYEEEE. Trimming took off 1 base at V and 0 bases at J, with 7 bases between the two ends. The CDR3 DNA reads as TGTGCCAGCAGCTTGTTACTCGCAACTAATGAAAAACTGTTTTTT. Protein product: CASSLLLATNEKLFF.

V gene TRBV5-1 combines with J gene TRBJ2-2, with D perhaps given as TRBD1 or TRBD2 (5 bases each). Trimming removed 0 bases at V and 6 bases at J, with 12 bases between. Germline CDR1 and CDR2: SGHRS and YFSETQ. This CDR3 has 15 amino acids. The CDR3 DNA sequence: TGCGCCAGCAGCTTGGAGAGGGGTCGCGCCGGGGAGCTGTTTTTT. As protein: CASSLERGRAGELFF.

The chain combines TRBV5-4 with TRBJ2-7; a possible D gene is TRBD2 (6 bases). V shed 7 bases and J shed 0 bases, with 11 bases lying between them. CDR1 SGHNT and CDR2 YYREEE come from the germline V gene (reference sequence). The CDR3 length is 13 residues. CDR3 in DNA: TGTGCCAGCCGGGACGGGAGCTCCTACGAGCAGTACTTC. Translating it yields CASRDGSSYEQYF.

This clone was recorded once. The rearrangement joins TRBV7-2 to TRBJ2-4, with D unresolved. Deletions cut 4 bases from V and 0 bases from J, with 13 bases between. CDR3 length equals 16 residues. Germline-derived CDR1 and CDR2 are SGHTA and FQGNSA. The DNA for the CDR3 is TGTGCCAGCAGCTGGACCAGAGAGTCAGCCAAAAACATTCAGTACTTC. It encodes CASSWTRESAKNIQYF.

The chain is built from TRBV25-1 and TRBJ1-5; 9 nucleotides agree with TRBD1. This CDR3 is built from 15 residues. V lost 2 bases to trimming and J lost 6 bases; unmatched junction nucleotides: 5. Germline V gene sequence: CDR1 MGHDK, CDR2 SYGVNS. The CDR3 sequence is CASSEGTGYGQPQHF. The CDR3 DNA follows: TGTGCCAGCAGTGAAGGGACAGGGTACGGTCAGCCCCAGCATTTT.

The V and J genes are TRBV28 and TRBJ1-5; D not certain. The CDR3 is made up of 11 amino acids. Germline CDR1 and CDR2: MDHEN and SYDVKM. With 8 bases removed from V and 4 bases from J, the gap between germline ends came to 6 bases. This chain's CDR3 is CASGLNQPQHF. DNA of the CDR3: TGTGCCAGCGGATTGAATCAGCCCCAGCATTTT. Based on the CDR3 plus reference TRBV28 and TRBJ1-5, the full variable domain is DVKVTQSSRYLVKRTGEKVFLECVQDMDHENMFWYRQDPGLGLRLIYFSYDVKMKEKGDIPEGYSVSREKKERFSLILESASTNQTSMYLCASGLNQPQHFGDGTRLSIL.

V is TRBV27 and J is TRBJ1-5, with 7 bases lining up with TRBD1. CDR3 length: 15 residues. Germline CDR1 is MNHEY and CDR2 is SMNVEV (reference sequence). The J segment lost 1 base and the V segment lost 6 bases, leaving 6 bases of the junction unmatched. This CDR3 reads CASRPGTASNQPQHF. In nucleotides, the CDR3 is TGTGCCAGCAGGCCCGGGACAGCAAGCAATCAGCCCCAGCATTTT.

V is TRBV4-3 and J is TRBJ2-7; perhaps TRBD1 as D (5 bases). Germline-derived CDR1 and CDR2 are LGHNA and YSLEER. Trimming shortened V by 0 bases and J by 3 bases, and 9 bases separated the two germline ends. The CDR3 extends over 14 amino acids. The CDR3 sequence is CASSQEATVYEQYF. The CDR3 DNA follows: TGCGCCAGCAGCCAAGAGGCGACAGTCTACGAGCAGTACTTC.

For the CDR3, the DNA is TGTGCCAGCAAACGGCTAGCGAGTCCCTACAATGAGCAGTTCTTC. Its protein product is CASKRLASPYNEQFF. V usage is TRBV6-1 and J usage is TRBJ2-1, with D possibly matching TRBD2 (6 bases). The CDR3 spans 15 residues. The germline V gene has CDR1 MNHNS and CDR2 SASEGT. V was pared by 7 bases and J by 2 bases, with 15 bases between.

This sequence joins TRBV5-1 and TRBJ1-5; D is unresolved. Trimming removed 1 base from V and 3 bases from J, with 8 bases in between. From germline, CDR1 is SGHRS and CDR2 YFSETQ. The length of the CDR3 is 14 residues. The CDR3 region is CASSLTPTNQPQHF. In DNA, the CDR3 is TGCGCCAGCAGCTTGACGCCCACCAATCAGCCCCAGCATTTT.

The chain has TRBV6-1 and TRBJ1-5; perhaps TRBD1 as D (5 bases). From germline, CDR1 is MNHNS and CDR2 SASEGT. V was shortened by 1 base and J by 7 bases, with 11 bases between the two germline ends. This CDR3 has 14 amino acids. The CDR3 sequence: CASSEGRVRQPQHF. CDR3 sequence (DNA): TGTGCCAGCAGTGAAGGCAGGGTCCGACAGCCCCAGCATTTT.

The chain couples TRBV5-4 to TRBJ2-3, with 8 bases matching TRBD2. V dropped 4 bases and J dropped 1; count of bases not matched to a gene: 8. CDR3 length: 16 residues. The germline V gene has CDR1 SGHNT and CDR2 YYREEE (reference sequence). For the CDR3, the DNA is TGTGCCAGCAGCGACGGAGCGGGAGTTGGCACAGATACGCAGTATTTT. This gives the protein CASSDGAGVGTDTQYF.

The chain links TRBV7-2 to TRBJ2-7, with 8 bases lining up with TRBD1. The germline CDR1 and CDR2 sequences are SGHTA and FQGNSA. CDR3 length: 14 amino acids. V was clipped by 5 bases and J by 3 bases; unmatched bases: 6. The CDR3 nucleotides are TGTGCCAGCAGCAAGCGACAGGGGAACTACGAGCAGTACTTC. Translated, it gives CASSKRQGNYEQYF.